The 10 T cell receptor beta chains reported below all come from one sample, sequenced in a study of blood T cell repertoires in COVID-19. Clones were sequenced by immunoSEQ multiplex PCR, and TCRdb holds only the in-frame ones, with some missing. The table records 55,000 to 70,000 clones, roughly 92% of them present only once. Sequencing was carried out using peripheral blood. These receptors were taken from a human donor in a cohort sampled during active COVID-19.

This clone appeared once. The chain is built from TRBV5-4 and TRBJ2-3; TRBD2 agrees at 11 bases. Germline V gene data show CDR1 as SGHNT and CDR2 as YYREEE (reference sequence). The CDR3 has 15 amino acids. The ends lost 7 bases at V and 3 bases at J; junction bases unmatched: 7. The CDR3 loop is CASPSTSGETDTQYF. Here the CDR3 DNA reads TGTGCCAGCCCCTCGACTAGCGGGGAAACAGATACGCAGTATTTT.

The chain employs TRBV5-1 and TRBJ2-1, with 7 positions matching TRBD1. The V gene's germline CDR1 is SGHRS and CDR2 YFSETQ. The CDR3 is made up of 14 amino acids. With 4 bases clipped from V and 4 bases from J, the junction kept 5 bases outside the gene matches. For the CDR3, the DNA is TGCGCCAGCAGCAGGGGACAGCCATACAATGAGCAGTTCTTC. This translates into CASSRGQPYNEQFF.

V gene TRBV11-2 combines with J gene TRBJ2-1, with 9 bases fitting TRBD2. From germline, CDR1 is SGHAT and CDR2 FQNNGV. The V and J ends lost 5 bases and 16 bases, in that order; junction bases with no gene match: 12. CDR3 length equals 13 residues. CDR3 sequence (DNA): TGTGCCAGCAGCCCCTATAGCGGGAGAGCCCCCTTCTTC. It is translated as CASSPYSGRAPFF.

The chain joins TRBV7-6 to TRBJ2-3, with a possible D match to TRBD2 (6 bases). The CDR3 loop spans 16 amino acids. V lost 6 bases and J 6 bases, leaving 22 bases between the germline ends. Germline-derived CDR1 and CDR2 are SGHVS and FNYEAQ. The CDR3: CASSNGDFGGTDTQYF. Here the CDR3 DNA reads TGTGCCAGCAGTAACGGGGACTTCGGTGGAACTGATACGCAGTATTTT.

Details on this clone: The junction differs from germline at one of its ends, possibly a read error. The genes are TRBV7-7 and TRBJ2-2; 10 bases map to TRBD2. There are 16 residues in the CDR3. Germline loops: CDR1 SSHAT, CDR2 FNYEAQ (reference sequence). The chain's CDR3 is CASSSSTSGLTGELFF. The CDR3 coding sequence is TGTGCTAGCAGCTCCTCGACTAGCGGGTTGACCGGGGAGCTGTTTTTT.

The chain recombines TRBV6-2 or TRBV6-3 with TRBJ1-5; D gene unclear. The V gene lost 2 bases and the J gene lost 4 bases, with 9 bases spanning the gap. This CDR3 spans 14 amino acids. Germline V gene sequence: CDR1 MNHEY, CDR2 SVGEGT. CDR3 bases: TGTGCCAGCAGTTACCCGGGTGGGAATCAGCCCCAGCATTTT. Its protein is CASSYPGGNQPQHF.

CDR3 sequence: CASSLGAETQYF. DNA for the CDR3: TGTGCCAGCAGCCTTGGGGCCGAGACCCAGTACTTC. The chain has TRBV3-1 (or the pseudogene TRBV3-2) and TRBJ2-5, with D possibly being TRBD1 (5 bases). Germline V gives CDR1 LGHDT, CDR2 YNNKEL (reference sequence). The CDR3 is made up of 12 amino acids. Trimming pared 4 bases from V and 5 bases from J, leaving 8 bases between.

CDR3 coding DNA: TGTGCCAGCTCTGAGGCTGAAGCTTTCTTT. It yields the protein CASSEAEAFF. The V and J genes are TRBV18 and TRBJ1-1; D remains ambiguous. V lost 6 bases and J lost 6, with 5 bases in between. There are 10 residues in the CDR3. Germline lookup yields CDR1 KGHSH and CDR2 LQKENI.

V usage is TRBV4-3 and J usage is TRBJ2-7; 7 nucleotides align to TRBD2. Germline V gives CDR1 LGHNA, CDR2 YSLEER. The CDR3 is 13 amino acids. The ends lost 6 bases at V and 5 bases at J; junction bases unmatched: 7. This CDR3 is CASRTAGVHEQYF. The CDR3 region has the DNA TGCGCCAGCAGAACGGCGGGAGTCCACGAGCAGTACTTC.

J is TRBJ2-7 and V is TRBV7-2; 9 nucleotides line up with TRBD2. The V segment lost 5 bases and the J segment 2 bases; nucleotides outside the gene matches: 7. CDR3 length: 15 residues. The V gene's germline CDR1 is SGHTA and CDR2 FQGNSA. The CDR3 spells CASSPYGGGAYEQYF. In DNA form, the CDR3 reads TGTGCCAGCAGCCCCTATGGCGGGGGGGCCTACGAGCAGTACTTC.